The 20 T cell receptor beta chains below all came from one sample that was sequenced in a study of post-analysis software for immune sequencing data. Study conclusions and caveats: Compared with controls, patients had more of about five TRBV segments, including TRBV5-6, TRBV5-1 and TRBV20-1.

No antigen has been identified for these receptors. Built from TCR beta cDNA, the libraries had unique molecular identifiers in them. MiXCR, applied by TCRdb to the PCR reads, yields one record per CDR3 protein. The sample includes about 770,000 distinct CDR3 sequences, more than 45% of them seen just once. Sequencing was performed on blood. These receptor sequences come from a girl between 10 and 17 years old with multiple sclerosis.

This clonotype was detected a few times. This chain links TRBV5-1 with TRBJ2-3; D perhaps matches TRBD2 (6 bases). Trimming left V 0 bases short and J 0 bases short, with 11 bases between. This CDR3 contains 16 residues. CDR1 is SGHRS, CDR2 YFSETQ, per germline. The chain's CDR3 is CASSLAVGTSTDTQYF. In nucleotides, the CDR3 is TGCGCCAGCAGCTTGGCCGTCGGGACTAGCACAGATACGCAGTATTTT.

This clonotype has just a few counts. This rearrangement joins TRBV7-3 to TRBJ2-1, with 9 bases fitting TRBD1. V was clipped by 3 bases and J by 2 bases; unmatched bases: 2. This CDR3 spans 15 amino acids. Germline CDR1 is SGHTA and CDR2 is FQGTGA. This CDR3 reads CASSFRDRAYNEQFF. The DNA for the CDR3 is TGTGCCAGCAGCTTCCGGGACAGGGCCTACAATGAGCAGTTCTTC.

This chain joins TRBV3-1 and TRBJ2-5; D gene uncertain. V was trimmed by 1 base and J by 5 bases, leaving 14 bases between them. The germline CDR1 and CDR2 sequences are LGHDT and YNNKEL (reference sequence). CDR3 length: 15 residues. CDR3 amino acids: CASSQVGTGYETQYF. Written as DNA, the CDR3 is TGTGCCAGCAGCCAAGTAGGCACGGGCTACGAGACCCAGTACTTC.

This clonotype was counted between two and nine times. The chain links TRBV7-9 to TRBJ2-5; either TRBD1 or TRBD2 may fit D (5 bases each). V lost 5 bases and J 5 bases, leaving 18 bases between the germline ends. The CDR3 spans 15 residues. The germline gives CDR1 SEHNR, CDR2 FQNEAQ (reference sequence). The DNA of the CDR3 is TGTGCCAGCAGCCCAGCGGTTACAGGCTGGGAGACCCAGTACTTC. Residues: CASSPAVTGWETQYF.

The chain couples TRBV7-9 to TRBJ2-1; a weak D match, TRBD2 (6 bases). This CDR3 spans 13 amino acids. Between the trimmed V and J ends, which lost 5 bases and 7 bases, there was a span of 12 bases. CDR1 and CDR2 from the germline V gene are SEHNR and FQNEAQ (reference sequence). Here the CDR3 DNA reads TGTGCCAGCAGCCCCGACGGGAGAAATGAGCAGTTCTTC. Protein product: CASSPDGRNEQFF.

This chain uses TRBV11-3 with TRBJ2-1; no clear D gene. Germline V gene lookup returns CDR1 SGHNT and CDR2 YENEEA. The CDR3 loop spans 12 amino acids. V was pared by 5 bases and J by 9 bases, with 11 bases between. The CDR3 nucleotides are TGTGCCAGCAGCAGCGACGCACTTGAGCAGTTCTTC. It is translated as CASSSDALEQFF.

This chain connects TRBV12-3 or TRBV12-4 to TRBJ2-1; a weak D match, TRBD2 (6 bases). V shed 3 bases and J shed 9 bases, with 15 bases lying between them. The CDR3 loop spans 14 amino acids. The CDR3 region is CASSFGGTPREQFF. DNA for the CDR3: TGTGCCAGCAGTTTTGGCGGGACCCCTCGTGAGCAGTTCTTC.

The chain has TRBV4-2 and TRBJ2-3, with unresolved D. This CDR3 comprises 16 residues. V dropped 0 bases and J dropped 1 base, with 11 bases sitting between them. The germline CDR1 and CDR2 sequences are LGHNA and YNFKEQ. CDR3 protein: CASSQEFGAGTDTQYF. CDR3 coding DNA: TGTGCCAGCAGCCAAGAATTCGGCGCGGGCACAGATACGCAGTATTTT.

This clonotype was observed a handful of times. The chain uses TRBV9 and TRBJ2-1; tentatively, D is TRBD1 or TRBD2 (6 bases each). V lost 0 bases to trimming and J lost 9 bases, with 13 bases between them. The germline CDR1 and CDR2 sequences are SGDLS and YYNGEE. The CDR3 covers 14 residues. The CDR3 region is CASSVEGGTSEQFF. The CDR3 coding sequence is TGTGCCAGCAGCGTAGAGGGGGGCACTAGTGAGCAGTTCTTC.

As concerns this clonotype: One end of the junction does not line up with germline, which may come from a read error. The chain carries TRBV7-7 and TRBJ2-1; D gene unclear. The V gene's germline CDR1 is SSHAT and CDR2 FNYEAQ (reference sequence). This CDR3 has 13 residues. The CDR3 DNA follows: TGTGCTAGCAGCTTAGTTGGGGACAATGAGCAGTTCTTC. This sequence encodes CASSLVGDNEQFF.

V and J are TRBV24-1 and TRBJ2-6; D is perhaps TRBD1 (6 bases). The CDR3 has 16 residues. V shed 4 bases and J shed 1 base, with 10 bases lying between them. CDR1 and CDR2 from the germline V gene are KGHDR and SFDVKD. As DNA, the CDR3 is TGTGCCACCAGTGACCGAGGGGGATCTGGGGCCAACGTCCTGACTTTC. It codes for CATSDRGGSGANVLTF.

This clonotype was recorded a few times. The chain has TRBV11-2 and TRBJ2-7; TRBD2 matches 14 bases. The J call may be incorrect, as the DNA end agrees better with TRBJ2-5. This CDR3 is built from 16 residues. Germline V gene data show CDR1 as SGHAT and CDR2 as FQNNGV. CDR3 sequence reads: CASSLGTSGRLETQYF. CDR3 DNA sequence: TGTGCCAGCAGCCTCGGGACTAGCGGGAGATTGGAGACCCAGTACTTC.

In its sample, this clonotype was seen a few times. The CDR3 DNA follows: TGTGCCAGCAGTTACGCGGGACTGCAGTATTTT. Translating gives CASSYAGLQYF. J is TRBJ2-3 and V is TRBV6-5, with a tentative D call TRBD2 (6 bases). The CDR3 consists of 11 residues. Looked up from germline, CDR1 is MNHEY and CDR2 is SVGAGI. V was shortened by 2 bases and J by 11 bases, with 8 bases between the two germline ends.

J is TRBJ2-1 and V is TRBV28, with D tentatively TRBD2 (5 bases). Germline loops: CDR1 MDHEN, CDR2 SYDVKM. The length of the CDR3 is 11 residues. In DNA form, the CDR3 reads TGTGCGGTAGGAGGCTACAATGAGCAGTTCTTC. This gives the protein CAVGGYNEQFF.

In its sample, this clonotype was seen once. This chain links TRBV13 with TRBJ2-5; TRBD2 is a possible D gene (7 bases). With the DNA end fitting TRBJ2-7 better, the J assignment may be wrong. The CDR3 has 15 residues. Germline lookup yields CDR1 PRHDT and CDR2 FYEKMQ (reference sequence). The CDR3 DNA reads as TGTGCCAGCAGTTGGGGGGGGGCGGGAGTAAACGAGCAGTACTTC. This gives the protein CASSWGGAGVNEQYF.

As DNA, the CDR3 is TGTGCCAGCAGTTTAGGGGCAACAGGGGTCGAGCAGTACTTC. This translates into CASSLGATGVEQYF. V gene TRBV12-3 or TRBV12-4 combines with J gene TRBJ2-7; 7 bases map to TRBD1. The CDR3 runs 14 residues. V lost 1 base, J lost 6 bases, and 6 bases stayed unmatched.

The V gene is TRBV24-1, the J gene TRBJ2-3; D remains unclear. The CDR3 is 12 amino acids. The V gene's germline CDR1 is KGHDR and CDR2 SFDVKD. Trimming took 8 bases from V and 9 from J, leaving 14 bases between them. CDR3 in amino acids: CATTTDLGTQYF. As DNA, the CDR3 is TGTGCCACCACGACCGACCTGGGCACGCAGTATTTT.

In this sample, this clonotype turned up once. V usage is TRBV6-6 and J usage is TRBJ1-1; TRBD1 agrees at 8 bases. V was clipped by 10 bases and J by 5 bases; unmatched bases: 15. The CDR3 is 15 amino acids. From germline, CDR1 is MNHNY and CDR2 SVGAGI (reference sequence). This chain's CDR3 is CANSSPGRGLTEAFF. The CDR3 nucleotides read TGTGCCAACAGCTCCCCAGGCAGGGGGCTTACTGAAGCTTTCTTT.

This clonotype was seen only a few times. This chain connects TRBV2 to TRBJ1-2; no firm D call. The V end lost 6 bases, the J end lost 3 bases, and 11 bases lay between the germline ends. CDR3 length equals 13 residues. In germline, CDR1 is SNHLY, CDR2 FYNNEI. The CDR3 loop is CASSSTRDYGYTF. In DNA form, the CDR3 reads TGTGCCAGCAGCTCGACAAGGGACTATGGCTACACCTTC.

The V call is TRBV6-5, the J call TRBJ2-7; 10 nucleotides line up with TRBD2. The CDR3 totals 15 residues. The ends lost 7 bases at V and 0 bases at J; junction bases unmatched: 6. Germline V gene sequence: CDR1 MNHEY, CDR2 SVGAGI. Written as DNA, the CDR3 is TGTGCCAGCACCCTTAGCGGGGGGAGCTCCTACGAGCAGTACTTC. It is translated as CASTLSGGSSYEQYF.